This T cell receptor beta chain derives from a study of T cells in Graves' hyperthyroidism and ophthalmopathy. Study-level findings and limits: A 13 V-J model separated ophthalmopathy from stable hyperthyroidism.

The CDR3 runs 15 residues. Germline V gives CDR1 WSHSY, CDR2 SAAADI. V lost 5 bases, J lost 5 bases, and 5 bases stayed unmatched. Turning to this clonotype: Its antigen remains unknown.

RNA transcripts served as the template for amplifying TCR beta CDR3 regions. Initially, a first-round RT-PCR of the TCR CDR3 employed the HTBI primer set. TCRdb reprocessed the multiplex PCR reads via MiXCR and lists one record per CDR3 protein. Here the sample spans approximately 590,000 distinct CDR3 sequences, around a sixth being singletons. This chain joins TRBV10-2 and TRBJ2-1; the match to TRBD2 covers 11 bases. This TCR was sampled from a woman aged 25-40 years with Graves' hyperthyroidism. The sequenced sample was blood. DNA of the CDR3: TGCGCCAGCAGTCAACTAGCGGGAGTAGACAATGAGCAGTTCTTC. Residues: CASSQLAGVDNEQFF.